These T cell receptor beta chains were read from a single sample in a study of identical twins. TCRdb passed the 5' RACE reads through MiXCR, listing each CDR3 protein once. The sample has around 470,000 distinct CDR3 sequences, approximately 15% seen once; the top ten hold approximately 0.52%. The sample was also linked to a second study, of yellow fever vaccine responses in identical twins.

The sample taken for sequencing was CD4+ T cells sorted from blood. The receptors come from a woman aged 18-30 years in good health. CDR3s include the opening cysteine and the closing phenylalanine or tryptophan. The order of the fields is clone size, V gene, D gene, J gene, CDR3 protein, CDR3 DNA. D genes are given only for firm matches. Clone size is shown for a subset of rows, as once, few, many or a class of expanded clone.

clone_size: -
v_call: TRBV5-1
d_call: TRBD2
j_call: TRBJ2-3
cdr3_aa: CASSHGLDSADTQYF
cdr3_nt: TGCGCCAGCAGCCACGGACTAGACTCGGCAGATACGCAGTATTTT

clone_size: -
v_call: TRBV12-2
d_call: -
j_call: TRBJ2-3
cdr3_aa: CASRLDPPITDTQYF
cdr3_nt: TGTGCAAGTCGCTTGGATCCACCTATCACAGATACGCAGTATTTT

clone_size: few
v_call: TRBV10-2
d_call: TRBD2
j_call: TRBJ2-7
cdr3_aa: CASSVPTSGRAEQYF
cdr3_nt: TGCGCCAGCAGTGTCCCCACTAGCGGGAGAGCCGAGCAGTACTTC

clone_size: -
v_call: TRBV7-2
d_call: TRBD2
j_call: TRBJ2-3
cdr3_aa: CASSSSGRAGSTDTQYF
cdr3_nt: TGTGCCAGCAGCTCTAGCGGGAGGGCCGGGAGCACAGATACGCAGTATTTT

clone_size: few
v_call: TRBV11-1
d_call: TRBD1
j_call: TRBJ1-2
cdr3_aa: CASSSRPGTGRSANYGYTF
cdr3_nt: TGTGCCAGCAGCTCGAGACCCGGGACAGGAAGGTCTGCTAACTATGGCTACACCTTC

clone_size: -
v_call: TRBV5-1
d_call: -
j_call: TRBJ2-1
cdr3_aa: CASSPLGGFSYNEQFF
cdr3_nt: TGCGCCAGCAGCCCCTTAGGGGGGTTCTCCTACAATGAGCAGTTCTTC

clone_size: many
v_call: TRBV5-1
d_call: -
j_call: TRBJ2-7
cdr3_aa: CASSLEGEQYF
cdr3_nt: TGCGCCAGCAGCTTGGAAGGGGAGCAGTACTTC

clone_size: -
v_call: TRBV12-5
d_call: -
j_call: TRBJ2-3
cdr3_aa: CASGLGGPSTDTQYF
cdr3_nt: TGTGCTAGTGGTTTGGGGGGCCCCTCCACAGATACGCAGTATTTT

clone_size: -
v_call: TRBV29-1
d_call: TRBD1
j_call: TRBJ1-6
cdr3_aa: CSVRVGQGNSPLHF
cdr3_nt: TGCAGCGTCCGGGTGGGACAGGGGAATTCACCCCTCCACTTT

clone_size: -
v_call: TRBV7-2
d_call: -
j_call: TRBJ1-6
cdr3_aa: CASSLGPSTLHF
cdr3_nt: TGTGCCAGCAGCTTGGGACCGTCGACCCTCCACTTT

clone_size: few
v_call: TRBV2
d_call: -
j_call: TRBJ2-7
cdr3_aa: CASSAKVGGSGSEQYF
cdr3_nt: TGTGCCAGCAGTGCTAAGGTTGGTGGTTCCGGCTCCGAGCAGTACTTC

clone_size: many
v_call: TRBV12-3/TRBV12-4
d_call: -
j_call: TRBJ1-4
cdr3_aa: CASSRTVYEKLFF
cdr3_nt: TGTGCCAGCAGTCGGACAGTGTATGAAAAACTGTTTTTT

clone_size: -
v_call: TRBV28
d_call: -
j_call: TRBJ2-7
cdr3_aa: CASSAPFEQYF
cdr3_nt: TGTGCCAGCAGTGCGCCATTTGAGCAGTACTTC

clone_size: -
v_call: TRBV14
d_call: TRBD1
j_call: TRBJ2-7
cdr3_aa: CASSHQGAYEQYF
cdr3_nt: TGTGCCAGCAGCCATCAGGGGGCCTACGAGCAGTACTTC

clone_size: -
v_call: TRBV4-3
d_call: TRBD2
j_call: TRBJ2-3
cdr3_aa: CASSHSGTSIDTQYF
cdr3_nt: TGCGCCAGCAGCCATAGCGGGACATCCATTGATACGCAGTATTTT

clone_size: -
v_call: TRBV20-1
d_call: TRBD2
j_call: TRBJ2-1
cdr3_aa: CSARGPRGGAGAEQFF
cdr3_nt: TGCAGTGCTAGAGGACCGCGCGGGGGGGCCGGGGCTGAGCAGTTCTTC

clone_size: once
v_call: TRBV6-5
d_call: -
j_call: TRBJ2-1
cdr3_aa: CASSYGRGNEQFF
cdr3_nt: TGTGCCAGCAGTTACGGGAGGGGGAATGAGCAGTTCTTC

clone_size: few
v_call: TRBV10-3
d_call: -
j_call: TRBJ2-7
cdr3_aa: CAIRAGIEQYF
cdr3_nt: TGTGCCATCAGAGCAGGGATCGAGCAGTACTTC

clone_size: -
v_call: TRBV25-1
d_call: -
j_call: TRBJ2-7
cdr3_aa: CASSVQGTFYEQYF
cdr3_nt: TGTGCCAGCAGTGTCCAAGGGACCTTTTACGAGCAGTACTTC

clone_size: few
v_call: TRBV12-3/TRBV12-4
d_call: -
j_call: TRBJ1-2
cdr3_aa: CASSLGESGGYTF
cdr3_nt: TGTGCCAGCAGTTTAGGGGAATCTGGTGGCTACACCTTC